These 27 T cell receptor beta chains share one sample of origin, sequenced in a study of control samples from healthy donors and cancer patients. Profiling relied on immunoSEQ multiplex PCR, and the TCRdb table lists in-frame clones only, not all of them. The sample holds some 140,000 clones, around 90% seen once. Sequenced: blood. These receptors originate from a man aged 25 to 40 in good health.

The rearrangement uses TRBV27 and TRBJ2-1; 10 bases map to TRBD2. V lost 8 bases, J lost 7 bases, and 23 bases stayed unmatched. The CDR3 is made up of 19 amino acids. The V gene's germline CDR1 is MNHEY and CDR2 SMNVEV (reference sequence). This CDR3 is CASWTRITSGRALGNEQFF. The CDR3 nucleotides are TGTGCCAGCTGGACGAGAATAACCAGCGGGAGGGCCTTGGGGAATGAGCAGTTCTTC.

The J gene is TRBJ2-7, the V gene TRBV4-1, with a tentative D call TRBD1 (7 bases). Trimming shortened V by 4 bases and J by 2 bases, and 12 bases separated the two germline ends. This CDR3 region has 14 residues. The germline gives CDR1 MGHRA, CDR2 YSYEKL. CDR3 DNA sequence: TGCGCCAGCAGCCTCAGGGGGGCCACCTACGAGCAGTACTTC. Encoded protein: CASSLRGATYEQYF.

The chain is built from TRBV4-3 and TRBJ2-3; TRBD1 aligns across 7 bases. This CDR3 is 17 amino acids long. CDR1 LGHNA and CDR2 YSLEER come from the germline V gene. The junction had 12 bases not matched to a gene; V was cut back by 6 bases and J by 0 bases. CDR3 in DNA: TGCGCCAGCAGACGATCCCTGCAGGGGGTTAGCACAGATACGCAGTATTTT. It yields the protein CASRRSLQGVSTDTQYF.

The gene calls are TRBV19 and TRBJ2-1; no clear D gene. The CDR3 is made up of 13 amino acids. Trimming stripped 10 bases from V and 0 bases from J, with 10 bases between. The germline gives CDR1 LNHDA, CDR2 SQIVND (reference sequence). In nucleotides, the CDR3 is TGTGCCATTAGCACCAGCTCCTACAATGAGCAGTTCTTC. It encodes CAISTSSYNEQFF. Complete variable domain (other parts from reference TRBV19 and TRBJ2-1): DGGITQSPKYLFRKEGQNVTLSCEQNLNHDAMYWYRQDPGQGLRLIYYSQIVNDFQKGDIAEGYSVSREKKESFPLTVTSAQKNPTAFYLCAISTSSYNEQFFGPGTRLTVL.

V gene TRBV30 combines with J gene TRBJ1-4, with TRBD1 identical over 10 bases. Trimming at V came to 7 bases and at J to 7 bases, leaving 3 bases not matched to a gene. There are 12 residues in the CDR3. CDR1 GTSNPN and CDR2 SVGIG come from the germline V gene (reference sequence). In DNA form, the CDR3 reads TGTGCCTCGGGACAGGGGATTGAAAAACTGTTTTTT. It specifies CASGQGIEKLFF.

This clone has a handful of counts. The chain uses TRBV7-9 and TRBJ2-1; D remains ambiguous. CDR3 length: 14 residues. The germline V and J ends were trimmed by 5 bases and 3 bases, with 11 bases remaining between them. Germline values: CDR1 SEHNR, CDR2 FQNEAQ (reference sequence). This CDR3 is CASSPRSGYNEQFF. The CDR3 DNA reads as TGTGCCAGCAGCCCCAGGAGTGGCTACAATGAGCAGTTCTTC.

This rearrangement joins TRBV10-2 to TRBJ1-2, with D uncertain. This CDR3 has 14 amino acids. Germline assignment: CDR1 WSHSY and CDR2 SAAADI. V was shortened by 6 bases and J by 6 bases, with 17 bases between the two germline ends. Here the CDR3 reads CASRPGAGGDGYTF. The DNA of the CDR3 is TGCGCCAGCAGGCCGGGAGCAGGCGGGGATGGCTACACCTTC.

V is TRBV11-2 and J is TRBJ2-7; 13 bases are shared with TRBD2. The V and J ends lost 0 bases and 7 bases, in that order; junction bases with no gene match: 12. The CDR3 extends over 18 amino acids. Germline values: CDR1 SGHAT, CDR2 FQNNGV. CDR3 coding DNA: TGTGCCAGCAGCTTAGACAGGGTACTAGCGGGAGGGCCGGGGGAGCAGTACTTC. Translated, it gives CASSLDRVLAGGPGEQYF.

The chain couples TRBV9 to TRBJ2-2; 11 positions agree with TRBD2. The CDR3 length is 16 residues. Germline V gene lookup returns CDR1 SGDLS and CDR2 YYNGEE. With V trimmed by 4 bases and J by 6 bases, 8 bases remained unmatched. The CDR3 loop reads CASSPRRLAGSGELFF. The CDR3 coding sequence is TGTGCCAGCAGCCCCCGGAGACTAGCGGGATCCGGGGAGCTGTTTTTT.

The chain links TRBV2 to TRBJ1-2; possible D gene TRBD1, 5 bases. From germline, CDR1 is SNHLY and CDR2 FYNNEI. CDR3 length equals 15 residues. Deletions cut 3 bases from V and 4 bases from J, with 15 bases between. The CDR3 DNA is TGTGCCAGCAGTGATCAATCCCGGGGGACCTATGGCTACACCTTC. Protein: CASSDQSRGTYGYTF.

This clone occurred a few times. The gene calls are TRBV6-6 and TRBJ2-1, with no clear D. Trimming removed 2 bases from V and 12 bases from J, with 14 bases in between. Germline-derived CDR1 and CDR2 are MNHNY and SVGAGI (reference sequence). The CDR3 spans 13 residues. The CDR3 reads CASSYDVETSQFF. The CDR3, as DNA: TGTGCCAGCAGTTACGATGTCGAAACCTCGCAGTTCTTC.

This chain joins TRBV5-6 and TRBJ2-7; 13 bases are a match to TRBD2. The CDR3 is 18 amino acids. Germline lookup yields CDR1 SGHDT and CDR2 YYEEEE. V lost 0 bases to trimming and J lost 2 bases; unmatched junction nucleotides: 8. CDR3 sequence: CASSLDPGLAGPPYEQYF. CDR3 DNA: TGTGCCAGCAGCTTGGACCCGGGACTAGCGGGACCCCCCTACGAGCAGTACTTC.

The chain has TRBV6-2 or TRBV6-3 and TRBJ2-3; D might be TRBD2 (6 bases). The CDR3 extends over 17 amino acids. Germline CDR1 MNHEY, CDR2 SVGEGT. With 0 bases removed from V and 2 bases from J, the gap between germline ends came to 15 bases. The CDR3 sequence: CASSYSWAGPSTDTQYF. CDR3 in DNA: TGTGCCAGCAGTTACTCTTGGGCGGGACCCTCCACAGATACGCAGTATTTT.

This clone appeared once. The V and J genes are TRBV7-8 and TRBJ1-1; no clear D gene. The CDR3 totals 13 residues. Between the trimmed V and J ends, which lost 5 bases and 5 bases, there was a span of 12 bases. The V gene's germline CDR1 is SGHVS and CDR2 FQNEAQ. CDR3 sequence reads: CASSRSPGTEAFF. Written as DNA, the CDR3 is TGTGCCAGCAGCCGTTCCCCGGGGACTGAAGCTTTCTTT.

DNA of the CDR3: TGTGCCAGCAGCCCGGACGGGAACTATGGCTACACCTTC. It yields the protein CASSPDGNYGYTF. The V call is TRBV11-2, the J call TRBJ1-2; D is unclear. The germline V gene has CDR1 SGHAT and CDR2 FQNNGV. CDR3 length: 13 residues. V lost 5 bases and J 2 bases, leaving 9 bases between the germline ends. Full variable domain (remainder filled in from reference TRBV11-2 and TRBJ1-2): EAGVAQSPRYKIIEKRQSVAFWCNPISGHATLYWYQQILGQGPKLLIQFQNNGVVDDSQLPKDRFSAERLKGVDSTLKIQPAKLEDSAVYLCASSPDGNYGYTFGSGTRLTVV.

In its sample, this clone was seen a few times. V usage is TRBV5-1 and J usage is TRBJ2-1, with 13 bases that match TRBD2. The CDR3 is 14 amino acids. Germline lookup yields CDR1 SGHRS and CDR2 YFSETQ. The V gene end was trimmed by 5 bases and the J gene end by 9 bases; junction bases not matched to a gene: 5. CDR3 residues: CASRLAGGLGEQFF. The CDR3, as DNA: TGCGCCAGCAGACTAGCGGGAGGGCTAGGTGAGCAGTTCTTC. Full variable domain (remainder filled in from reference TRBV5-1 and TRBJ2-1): KAGVTQTPRYLIKTRGQQVTLSCSPISGHRSVSWYQQTPGQGLQFLFEYFSETQRNKGNFPGRFSGRQFSNSRSEMNVSTLELGDSALYLCASRLAGGLGEQFFGPGTRLTVL.

CDR3 residues: CASSLTVGPSPLHF. The CDR3 DNA sequence: TGCGCCAGCAGCTTGACGGTAGGGCCTTCACCCCTCCACTTT. The V and J genes are TRBV5-1 and TRBJ1-6; no clear D gene. V was cut by 1 base and J by 9 bases, with 11 bases left in between. CDR1 is SGHRS and CDR2 is YFSETQ in the germline V gene. This CDR3 has 14 residues.

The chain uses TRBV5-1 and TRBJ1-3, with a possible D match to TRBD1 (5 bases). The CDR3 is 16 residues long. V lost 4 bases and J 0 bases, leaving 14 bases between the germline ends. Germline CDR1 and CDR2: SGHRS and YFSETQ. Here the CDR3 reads CASSRFDSHSGNTIYF. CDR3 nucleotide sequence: TGCGCCAGCAGCCGATTCGACAGCCACTCTGGAAACACCATATATTTT.

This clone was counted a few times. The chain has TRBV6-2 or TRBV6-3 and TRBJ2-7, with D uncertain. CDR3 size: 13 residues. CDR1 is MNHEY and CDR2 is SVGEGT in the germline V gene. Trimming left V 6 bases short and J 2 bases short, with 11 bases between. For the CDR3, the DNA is TGTGCCAGCAGCCCCCAGGAAACCTACGAGCAGTACTTC. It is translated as CASSPQETYEQYF.

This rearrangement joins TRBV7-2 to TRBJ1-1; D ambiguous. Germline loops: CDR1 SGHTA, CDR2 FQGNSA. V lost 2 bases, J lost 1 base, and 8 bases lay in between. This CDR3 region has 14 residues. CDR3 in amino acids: CASSLTGRNTEAFF. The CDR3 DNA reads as TGTGCCAGCAGCTTAACCGGCAGGAACACTGAAGCTTTCTTT.

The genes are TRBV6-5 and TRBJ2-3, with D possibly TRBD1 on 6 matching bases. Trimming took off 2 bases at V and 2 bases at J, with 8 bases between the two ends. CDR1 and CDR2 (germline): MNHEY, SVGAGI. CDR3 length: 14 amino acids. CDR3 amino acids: CASSYGTTTDTQYF. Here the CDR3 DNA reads TGTGCCAGCAGTTACGGGACAACCACAGATACGCAGTATTTT.

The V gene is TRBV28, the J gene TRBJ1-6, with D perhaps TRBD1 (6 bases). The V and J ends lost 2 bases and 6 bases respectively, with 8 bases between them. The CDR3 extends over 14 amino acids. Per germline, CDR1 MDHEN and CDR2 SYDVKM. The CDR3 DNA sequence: TGTGCCAGCAGTTTACGGGGGCTTAATTCACCCCTCCACTTT. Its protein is CASSLRGLNSPLHF.

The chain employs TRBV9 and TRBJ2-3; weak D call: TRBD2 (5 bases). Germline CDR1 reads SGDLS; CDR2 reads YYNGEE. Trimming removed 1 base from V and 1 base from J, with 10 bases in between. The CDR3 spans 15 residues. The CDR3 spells CASSVREGGTDTQYF. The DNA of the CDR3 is TGTGCCAGCAGCGTAAGAGAGGGAGGCACAGATACGCAGTATTTT. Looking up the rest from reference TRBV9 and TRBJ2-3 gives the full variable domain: DSGVTQTPKHLITATGQRVTLRCSPRSGDLSVYWYQQSLDQGLQFLIQYYNGEERAKGNILERFSAQQFPDLHSELNLSSLELGDSALYFCASSVREGGTDTQYFGPGTRLTVL.

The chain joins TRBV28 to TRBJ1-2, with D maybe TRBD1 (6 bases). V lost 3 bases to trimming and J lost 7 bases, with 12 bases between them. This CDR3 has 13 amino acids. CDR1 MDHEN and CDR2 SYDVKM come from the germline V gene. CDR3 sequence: CASSLPGAVGYTF. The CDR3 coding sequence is TGTGCCAGCAGTTTGCCAGGGGCGGTTGGCTACACCTTC.

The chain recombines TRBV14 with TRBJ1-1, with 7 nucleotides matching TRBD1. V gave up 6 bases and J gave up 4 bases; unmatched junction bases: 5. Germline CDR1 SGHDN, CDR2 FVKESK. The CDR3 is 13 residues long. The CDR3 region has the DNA TGTGCCAGCAGAACGACAGGGACCACTGAAGCTTTCTTT. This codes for CASRTTGTTEAFF.

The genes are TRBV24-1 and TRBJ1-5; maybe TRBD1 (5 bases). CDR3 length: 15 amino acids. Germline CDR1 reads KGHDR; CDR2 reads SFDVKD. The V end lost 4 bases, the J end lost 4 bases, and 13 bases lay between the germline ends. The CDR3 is CATSETGLGNQPQHF. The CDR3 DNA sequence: TGTGCCACCAGTGAAACAGGATTGGGGAATCAGCCCCAGCATTTT.

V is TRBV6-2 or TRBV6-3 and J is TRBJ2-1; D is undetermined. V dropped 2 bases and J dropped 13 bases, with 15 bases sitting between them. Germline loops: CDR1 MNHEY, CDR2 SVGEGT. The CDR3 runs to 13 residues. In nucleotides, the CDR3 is TGTGCCAGCAGTTACGGGCGGTTCGGTCAACAGTTCTTC. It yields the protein CASSYGRFGQQFF.